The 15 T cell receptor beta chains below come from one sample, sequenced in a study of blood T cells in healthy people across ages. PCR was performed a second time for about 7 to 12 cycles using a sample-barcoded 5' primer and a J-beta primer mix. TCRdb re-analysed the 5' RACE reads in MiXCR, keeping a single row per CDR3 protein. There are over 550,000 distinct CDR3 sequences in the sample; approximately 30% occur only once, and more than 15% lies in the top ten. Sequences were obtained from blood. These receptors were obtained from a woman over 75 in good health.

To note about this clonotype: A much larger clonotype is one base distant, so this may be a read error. CDR3 in DNA: TGTGCCAGCAGTATTTTAGCGGGGGGGCTAAATGAGCAGTACTTC. Residues: CASSILAGGLNEQYF. J is TRBJ2-7 and V is TRBV28, with 11 bases matching TRBD2. CDR1 is MDHEN and CDR2 is SYDVKM in the germline V gene. V was pared by 5 bases and J by 7 bases, with 10 bases of the junction left unmatched. The CDR3 is 15 amino acids.

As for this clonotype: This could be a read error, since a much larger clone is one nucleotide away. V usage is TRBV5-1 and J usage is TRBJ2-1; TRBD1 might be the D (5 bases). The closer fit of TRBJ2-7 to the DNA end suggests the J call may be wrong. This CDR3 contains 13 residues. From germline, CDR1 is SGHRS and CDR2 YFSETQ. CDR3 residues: CASSFGAYNEQYF. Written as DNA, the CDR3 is TGCGCCAGCAGCTTTGGGGCCTACAATGAGCAGTACTTC.

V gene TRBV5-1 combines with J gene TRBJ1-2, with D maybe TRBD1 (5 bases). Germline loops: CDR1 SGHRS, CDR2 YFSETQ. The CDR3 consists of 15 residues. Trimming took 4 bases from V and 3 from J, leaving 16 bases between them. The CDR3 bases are TGCGCCAGCAGCCCCCGGGGGAAAAGCGACTATGGCTACACCTTC. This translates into CASSPRGKSDYGYTF.

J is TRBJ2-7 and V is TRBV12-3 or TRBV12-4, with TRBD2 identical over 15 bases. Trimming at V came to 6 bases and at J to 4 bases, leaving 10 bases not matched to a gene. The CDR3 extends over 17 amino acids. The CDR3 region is CASSEGLAGGRGYEQYF. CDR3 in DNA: TGTGCCAGCAGCGAGGGACTAGCGGGAGGTCGGGGATACGAGCAGTACTTC.

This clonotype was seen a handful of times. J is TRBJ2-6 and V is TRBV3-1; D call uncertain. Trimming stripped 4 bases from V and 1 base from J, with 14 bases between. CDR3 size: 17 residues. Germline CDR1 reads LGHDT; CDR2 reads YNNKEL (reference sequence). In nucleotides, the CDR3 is TGTGCCAGCAGCCCCTCAGTGATCACTTCTGGGGCCAACGTCCTGACTTTC. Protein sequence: CASSPSVITSGANVLTF.

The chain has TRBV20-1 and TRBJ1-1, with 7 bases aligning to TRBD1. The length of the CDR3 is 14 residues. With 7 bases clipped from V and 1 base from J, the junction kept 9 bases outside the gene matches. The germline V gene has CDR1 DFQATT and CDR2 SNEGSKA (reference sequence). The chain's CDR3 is CSVSPDRANTEAFF. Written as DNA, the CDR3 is TGCAGTGTTAGCCCCGACAGGGCGAACACTGAAGCTTTCTTT.

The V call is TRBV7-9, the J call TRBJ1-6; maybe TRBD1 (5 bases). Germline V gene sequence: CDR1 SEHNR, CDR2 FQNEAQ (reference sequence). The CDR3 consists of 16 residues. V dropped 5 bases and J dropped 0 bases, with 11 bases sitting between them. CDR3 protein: CASSLAGPSYNSPLHF. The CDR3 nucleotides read TGTGCCAGCAGCCTCGCGGGACCCTCCTATAATTCACCCCTCCACTTT.

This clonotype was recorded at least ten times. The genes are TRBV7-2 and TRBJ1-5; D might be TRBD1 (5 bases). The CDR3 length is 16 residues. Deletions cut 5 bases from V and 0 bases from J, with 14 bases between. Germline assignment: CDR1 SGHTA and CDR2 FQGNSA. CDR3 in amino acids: CASSHRDGNSNQPQHF. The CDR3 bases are TGTGCCAGCAGCCATAGGGACGGTAATAGCAATCAGCCCCAGCATTTT.

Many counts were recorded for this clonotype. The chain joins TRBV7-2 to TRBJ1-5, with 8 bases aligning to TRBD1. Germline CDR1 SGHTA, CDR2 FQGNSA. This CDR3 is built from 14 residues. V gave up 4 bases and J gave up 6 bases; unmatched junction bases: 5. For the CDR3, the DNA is TGTGCCAGCAGCTCCCGACAGGGGTTTCAGCCCCAGCATTTT. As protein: CASSSRQGFQPQHF.

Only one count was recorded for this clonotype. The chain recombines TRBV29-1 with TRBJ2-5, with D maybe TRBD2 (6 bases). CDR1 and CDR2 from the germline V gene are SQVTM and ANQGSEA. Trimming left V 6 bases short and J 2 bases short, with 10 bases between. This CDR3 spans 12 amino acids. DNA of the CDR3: TGCAGCGTCGGCGGGGCACAAGAGACCCAGTACTTC. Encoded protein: CSVGGAQETQYF.

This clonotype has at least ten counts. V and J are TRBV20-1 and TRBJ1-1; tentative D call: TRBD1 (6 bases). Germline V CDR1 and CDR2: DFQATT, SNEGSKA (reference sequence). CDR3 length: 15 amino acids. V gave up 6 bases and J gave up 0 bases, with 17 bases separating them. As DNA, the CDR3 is TGCAGTGCCCTAGGGGGGGACCCGATGAACACTGAAGCTTTCTTT. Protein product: CSALGGDPMNTEAFF.

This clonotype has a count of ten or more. The CDR3 loop reads CASSPMASDYGYTF. For the CDR3, the DNA is TGTGCCAGCAGCCCAATGGCGTCAGACTATGGCTACACCTTC. This chain links TRBV7-2 with TRBJ1-2; D remains unclear. With 5 bases removed from V and 3 bases from J, the gap between germline ends came to 13 bases. The CDR3 totals 14 residues. The germline V gene encodes CDR1 SGHTA and CDR2 FQGNSA.

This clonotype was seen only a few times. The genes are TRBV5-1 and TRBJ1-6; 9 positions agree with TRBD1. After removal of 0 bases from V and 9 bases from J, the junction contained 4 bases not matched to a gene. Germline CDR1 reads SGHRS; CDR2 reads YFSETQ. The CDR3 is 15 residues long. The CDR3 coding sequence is TGCGCCAGCAGCTTGGTCACAGGGGGCACTTCACCCCTCCACTTT. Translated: CASSLVTGGTSPLHF.

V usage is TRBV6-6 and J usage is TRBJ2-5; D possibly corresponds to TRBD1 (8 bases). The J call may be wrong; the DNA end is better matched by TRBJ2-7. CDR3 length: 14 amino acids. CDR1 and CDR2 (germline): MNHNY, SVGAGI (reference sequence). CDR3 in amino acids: CASTETGGGYEQYF. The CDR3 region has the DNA TGTGCCAGCACCGAAACAGGGGGGGGGTACGAGCAGTACTTC.

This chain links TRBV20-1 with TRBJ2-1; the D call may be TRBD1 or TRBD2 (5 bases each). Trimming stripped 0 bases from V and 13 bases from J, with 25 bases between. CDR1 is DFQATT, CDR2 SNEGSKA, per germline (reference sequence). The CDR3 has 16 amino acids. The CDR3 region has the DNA TGCAGTGCTAGAGATCATAAGGGACCTACGAAAGAGACCCAGTTCTTC. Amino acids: CSARDHKGPTKETQFF.